This TCR beta chain is from a study of vaccination and CD4 T cells after COVID-19. The sample holds a few counts of this clonotype. Its antigen is undetermined. The study sequenced cultured CD4+ T cell DNA using the Oncomine TCR Beta short-read assay. TCRdb reanalysed the PCR reads using MiXCR and keeps one entry per CDR3 protein. The sample lists about 20,000 distinct CDR3 sequences, about 61% occurring once. Germline loops: CDR1 DFQATT, CDR2 SNEGSKA (reference sequence). The CDR3 is 17 residues long. Trimming shortened V by 3 bases and J by 3 bases, and 24 bases separated the two germline ends. Treatment noted: roughly nine-day PBMC culture with coronavirus spike peptide pools or control peptides (ViraFEST assay).

The source material was CD4+ T cells from blood, cultured in vitro. This receptor was obtained from a human donor who had recovered from COVID-19. The chain has TRBV20-1 and TRBJ2-7; D perhaps matches TRBD2 (6 bases). The CDR3 sequence: CSASKGPSVSDDYEQYF. CDR3 nucleotide sequence: TGCAGTGCTAGCAAGGGACCTAGCGTGAGCGATGACTACGAGCAGTACTTC.